The 15 T cell receptor beta chains below come from one sample, sequenced in a study of T cell responses to AZD1222 COVID-19 vaccine. Data came from immunoSEQ multiplex PCR; TCRdb stores just in-frame clones and leaves some out. This table holds 150,000 to 200,000 clones, under 95% found once. This sample comprised peripheral blood, obtained 28 days after the second AZD1222 dose. The source is an adult who received the AZD1222 COVID-19 vaccine.

This clone was found once. The CDR3 DNA reads TGTGCCATCAGTGACGTGGGACAGGGGACAGATACGCAGTATTTT. Encoded protein: CAISDVGQGTDTQYF. The chain carries TRBV10-3 and TRBJ2-3; 10 nucleotides match TRBD1. This CDR3 is built from 15 residues. The V and J ends lost 3 bases and 3 bases, in that order; junction bases with no gene match: 3. Per the germline V gene, CDR1 is ENHRY and CDR2 is SYGVKD.

J is TRBJ1-1 and V is TRBV12-3 or TRBV12-4; weak D call: TRBD1 (5 bases). The length of the CDR3 is 13 residues. Trimming took 5 bases from V and 4 from J, leaving 11 bases between them. The CDR3: CASSLRGGTEAFF. Written as DNA, the CDR3 is TGTGCCAGCAGTCTCCGGGGGGGCACTGAAGCTTTCTTT.

The chain has TRBV6-1 and TRBJ1-5, with D uncertain. Germline V gene sequence: CDR1 MNHNS, CDR2 SASEGT. This CDR3 region has 12 residues. The V gene lost 6 bases and the J gene lost 2 bases, with 5 bases spanning the gap. Here the CDR3 DNA reads TGTGCCAGCAGGGCGGGCAATCAGCCCCAGCATTTT. It yields the protein CASRAGNQPQHF.

On this clone itself: Other nucleotide sequences in the sample specify the same CDR3. The chain is built from TRBV18 and TRBJ1-1, with unresolved D. CDR3 size: 14 residues. Germline V gene data show CDR1 as KGHSH and CDR2 as LQKENI. V dropped 1 base and J dropped 0 bases, with 6 bases sitting between them. The CDR3 DNA reads as TGTGCCAGCTCACCACGCGCCTTGAACACTGAAGCTTTCTTT. Encoded protein: CASSPRALNTEAFF.

V and J are TRBV6-5 and TRBJ1-2; D remains ambiguous. Germline V gives CDR1 MNHEY, CDR2 SVGAGI. Trimming cost V 7 bases and J 7 bases, with 16 bases left between them. This CDR3 has 13 amino acids. For the CDR3, the DNA is TGTGCCAGCACCTCGGGTGATTCCAGTGGCTACACCTTC. Protein: CASTSGDSSGYTF.

This clone occurred a few times. The chain couples TRBV7-2 to TRBJ1-2; D gene ambiguous. The V and J ends lost 3 bases and 2 bases respectively, with 7 bases between them. The CDR3 loop spans 13 amino acids. Germline V CDR1 and CDR2: SGHTA, FQGNSA. DNA of the CDR3: TGTGCCAGCAGCTTTGACAACAACTATGGCTACACCTTC. Protein: CASSFDNNYGYTF.

The rearrangement links TRBV7-8 to TRBJ1-5; 7 nucleotides agree with TRBD1. V gave up 5 bases and J gave up 3 bases; unmatched junction bases: 10. Germline V gives CDR1 SGHVS, CDR2 FQNEAQ. This CDR3 is built from 16 residues. The CDR3 DNA reads TGTGCCAGCAGCGCACGTCCGACAGGGCACAATCAGCCCCAGCATTTT. Protein sequence: CASSARPTGHNQPQHF. The full variable domain, in which reference TRBV7-8 and TRBJ1-5 provide the parts outside the CDR3, is GAGVSQSPRYKVAKRGQDVALRCDPISGHVSLFWYQQALGQGPEFLTYFQNEAQLDKSGLPSDRFFAERPEGSVSTLKIQRTQQEDSAVYLCASSARPTGHNQPQHFGDGTRLSIL.

The chain carries TRBV30 and TRBJ1-2, with 7 positions matching TRBD1. CDR1 and CDR2 (germline): GTSNPN, SVGIG (reference sequence). CDR3 size: 14 residues. Trimming cost V 4 bases and J 1 base; bases outside gene matches: 6. The CDR3 loop reads CAWNPGQFNYGYTF. The CDR3 bases are TGTGCCTGGAATCCGGGACAGTTTAACTATGGCTACACCTTC.

V usage is TRBV5-4 and J usage is TRBJ2-7; 7 bases are a match to TRBD1. The CDR3 is made up of 14 amino acids. Germline V gene lookup returns CDR1 SGHNT and CDR2 YYREEE (reference sequence). The V and J ends lost 2 bases and 0 bases, in that order; junction bases with no gene match: 2. CDR3 region: CASSFWDSSYEQYF. CDR3 nucleotides: TGTGCCAGCAGCTTTTGGGACAGCTCCTACGAGCAGTACTTC.

This chain links TRBV2 with TRBJ1-2; D remains ambiguous. V dropped 2 bases and J dropped 4 bases, with 11 bases sitting between them. The CDR3 sequence is 14 residues long. Per the germline V gene, CDR1 is SNHLY and CDR2 is FYNNEI. CDR3 bases: TGTGCCAGCAGTGAAAAAAGGTCTATCTATGGCTACACCTTC. Amino acid sequence: CASSEKRSIYGYTF.

The chain employs TRBV10-3 and TRBJ1-1; D call uncertain. The germline gives CDR1 ENHRY, CDR2 SYGVKD. The length of the CDR3 is 13 residues. Trimming removed 3 bases at V and 0 bases at J, with 5 bases between. CDR3 bases: TGTGCCATCAGTGACGGTTTGAACACTGAAGCTTTCTTT. It is translated as CAISDGLNTEAFF.

This clone was counted once. The chain couples TRBV7-3 to TRBJ2-1; 8 bases agree with TRBD1. CDR3 size: 14 residues. With V trimmed by 2 bases and J by 8 bases, 5 bases remained unmatched. CDR1 SGHTA and CDR2 FQGTGA come from the germline V gene. The CDR3 nucleotides read TGTGCCAGCAGCTTACCAGGGGGCCAGGATGAGCAGTTCTTC. Protein product: CASSLPGGQDEQFF.

The gene calls are TRBV21-1 and TRBJ1-2. TRBV21-1 is an annotated pseudogene. CDR3 size: 22 residues. The chain's CDR3 is CATSTAGGQIGRNAQPNYGYTF. In DNA form, the CDR3 reads TGTGCCACCTCGACAGCGGGGGGCCAGATTGGAAGGAACGCGCAACCTAACTATGGCTACACCTTC.

This sequence joins TRBV2 and TRBJ1-1, with no clear D. V was pared by 3 bases and J by 5 bases, with 16 bases between. This CDR3 region has 15 residues. Germline CDR1 and CDR2: SNHLY and FYNNEI. This CDR3 is CASSDKGSHWTEAFF. The DNA for the CDR3 is TGTGCCAGCAGTGACAAAGGGAGCCATTGGACTGAAGCTTTCTTT.

This chain links TRBV12-5 with TRBJ2-7; D gene uncertain. The CDR3 runs 13 residues. The V gene lost 1 base and the J gene lost 4 bases, with 8 bases spanning the gap. Looked up from germline, CDR1 is LGHNT and CDR2 is FRNRAP. The CDR3 loop is CASGLAPSYEQYF. The CDR3 DNA reads TGTGCTAGTGGTTTGGCCCCGTCGTACGAGCAGTACTTC.